This entry lists 6 T cell receptor beta chains sequenced from one sample in a study of T cell responses to AZD1222 COVID-19 vaccine. The table came from immunoSEQ multiplex PCR; TCRdb's copy has only in-frame clones and leaves some out. The sample yields approximately 81,000 clones, 90% to 95% seen once. The sample was peripheral blood, taken on day 0 of MenACWY control vaccination. These TCRs come from an adult in good health.

V and J are TRBV7-7 and TRBJ1-1; D gene uncertain. The CDR3 spans 13 residues. Trimming removed 3 bases at V and 3 bases at J, with 8 bases between. Germline V CDR1 and CDR2: SSHAT, FNYEAQ (reference sequence). CDR3 nucleotides: TGTGCCAGCAGCTTCGGGGAGGACACTGAAGCTTTCTTT. The encoded protein is CASSFGEDTEAFF.

The chain couples TRBV5-4 to TRBJ2-3, with 12 positions matching TRBD2. V trimming: 4 bases; J trimming: 5 bases; junction bases outside the gene matches: 8. The length of the CDR3 is 16 residues. Germline CDR1 is SGHNT and CDR2 is YYREEE (reference sequence). The CDR3 sequence is CASSTASGRGIDTQYF. The CDR3 coding sequence is TGTGCCAGCAGCACTGCTAGCGGGAGGGGTATAGATACGCAGTATTTT.

The count of this clone is one. The V and J genes are TRBV12-3 or TRBV12-4 and TRBJ1-5; 7 nucleotides line up with TRBD1. The CDR3 length is 13 residues. V was clipped by 5 bases and J by 5 bases; unmatched bases: 3. CDR3 sequence: CASSSDRDQPQHF. The CDR3 DNA reads TGTGCCAGCAGTAGTGACAGGGATCAGCCCCAGCATTTT.

This rearrangement joins TRBV18 to TRBJ2-7, with D hard to call. V was clipped by 4 bases and J by 2 bases, with 6 bases between them. The CDR3 has 12 amino acids. Germline V gives CDR1 KGHSH, CDR2 LQKENI. CDR3 sequence: CASSLATYEQYF. CDR3 bases: TGTGCCAGCTCACTGGCGACCTACGAGCAGTACTTC.

The V and J genes are TRBV12-5 and TRBJ1-1; unclear D gene. Trimming removed 2 bases from V and 1 base from J, with 8 bases in between. Germline V gene sequence: CDR1 LGHNT, CDR2 FRNRAP. The CDR3 consists of 14 residues. In DNA form, the CDR3 reads TGTGCTAGTGGTTTGAGCGCAGGGAACACTGAAGCTTTCTTT. It codes for CASGLSAGNTEAFF.

The rearrangement uses TRBV6-4 and TRBJ2-3; 7 positions agree with TRBD1. J gave up 4 bases and V 3 bases, and 1 base lay outside the gene matches. From germline, CDR1 is MRHNA and CDR2 SNTAGT. CDR3 length: 13 residues. The CDR3 DNA reads as TGTGCCAGCAGTGAGCAGGGGGCAGATACGCAGTATTTT. It is translated as CASSEQGADTQYF.